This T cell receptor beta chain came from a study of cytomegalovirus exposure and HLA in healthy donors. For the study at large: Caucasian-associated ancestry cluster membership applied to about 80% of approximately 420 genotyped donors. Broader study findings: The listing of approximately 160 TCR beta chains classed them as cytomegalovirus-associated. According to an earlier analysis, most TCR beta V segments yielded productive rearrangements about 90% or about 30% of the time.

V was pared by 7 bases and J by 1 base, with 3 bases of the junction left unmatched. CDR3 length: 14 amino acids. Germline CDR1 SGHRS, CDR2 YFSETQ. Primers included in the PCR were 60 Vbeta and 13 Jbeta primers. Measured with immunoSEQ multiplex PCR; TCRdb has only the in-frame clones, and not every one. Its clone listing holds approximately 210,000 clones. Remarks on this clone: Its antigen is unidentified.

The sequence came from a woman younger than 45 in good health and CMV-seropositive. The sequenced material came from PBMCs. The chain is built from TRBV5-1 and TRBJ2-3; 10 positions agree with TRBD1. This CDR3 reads CASGDRGRTDTQYF. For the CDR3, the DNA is TGCGCCAGCGGGGACAGGGGACGCACAGATACGCAGTATTTT.